This TCR beta chain was recorded in a study of blood T cell repertoires in COVID-19. Study as a whole: Collection of acute and convalescent COVID-19 samples took place in the United States, Italy and Spain.

The CDR3 length is 14 residues. V was trimmed by 1 base and J by 2 bases, leaving 8 bases between them. CDR1 is SGHVS and CDR2 is FQNEAQ in the germline V gene. Sequenced by immunoSEQ multiplex PCR; TCRdb stores in-frame clones only, minus some. Among roughly 170,000 clones listed, around four fifths were seen once. The rearrangement links TRBV7-8 to TRBJ2-5; D gene unclear. The clonotype was recovered from a man in his forties who had recovered from COVID-19. Sequencing was done on a sample of peripheral blood. The CDR3 DNA is TGTGCCAGCAGCTTAGGGAGATCTCAAGAGACCCAGTACTTC. Its translation is CASSLGRSQETQYF.